The present entry profiles one T cell receptor (beta chain) with its context. This entry is derived from a study of blood T cell repertoires in COVID-19. Study details: The United States, Italy and Spain were the sources of the acute and convalescent COVID-19 samples. T cells, B-cell-depleted T cells, or PBMCs supplied cDNA or gDNA.

The CDR3 runs 15 residues. Trimming took off 0 bases at V and 6 bases at J, with 15 bases between the two ends. Germline CDR1 and CDR2: PRHDT and FYEKMQ (reference sequence). As originally analysed: Using reference gene primer amplification, nucleated cell counts were estimated. TCRdb's copy holds only in-frame clones and misses some; the assay was immunoSEQ multiplex PCR. That table is the source of V, J and clone size, and D and trimming were worked out from the DNA. The sample lists about 130,000 clones, about four fifths occurring once. This sequence originates from a man in his forties or fifties with active or convalescent COVID-19. Sequencing was carried out using peripheral blood. The chain employs TRBV13 and TRBJ2-7; D not certain. CDR3 amino acids: CASSLGYLASGEQYF. In DNA form, the CDR3 reads TGTGCCAGCAGCTTAGGTTATTTAGCCTCTGGCGAGCAGTACTTC.